This entry lists 31 T cell receptor beta chains sequenced from one sample in a study of T cells in Graves' hyperthyroidism and ophthalmopathy. Template material for amplifying TCR beta CDR3 regions consisted of RNA transcripts. First-round RT-PCR of the TCR CDR3 relied on the HTBI primer set. TCRdb used MiXCR to reprocess the multiplex PCR reads, holding one entry per CDR3 protein. This sample carries roughly 400,000 distinct CDR3 sequences, roughly 25% of them seen once, and the ten largest clones take roughly 80%. Specimen: blood. These receptors were taken from a man aged 45-65 years with Graves' hyperthyroidism.

About this clonotype: One end of the junction does not line up with germline, which may come from a read error. The V and J genes are TRBV2 and TRBJ2-1, with D perhaps matching TRBD1 (6 bases). Germline assignment: CDR1 SNHLY and CDR2 FYNNEI. There are 11 residues in the CDR3. The DNA for the CDR3 is TGTGCCAGCATTGGACAGTGGCGGCAGTCCTTC. This gives the protein CASIGQWRQSF.

The rearrangement uses TRBV29-1 and TRBJ2-7; 10 bases are shared with TRBD1. V lost 4 bases and J lost 5; bases outside the gene matches: 8. CDR1 and CDR2 from the germline V gene are SQVTM and ANQGSEA. The CDR3 contains 14 residues. The chain's CDR3 is CSVGVRDRGHEQYF. CDR3 bases: TGCAGCGTTGGGGTGCGGGACAGGGGACACGAGCAGTACTTC.

This clonotype occurred many times. The genes are TRBV27 and TRBJ2-3; 7 nucleotides line up with TRBD2. The CDR3 has 15 residues. Germline CDR1 reads MNHEY; CDR2 reads SMNVEV (reference sequence). V dropped 3 bases and J dropped 6; count of bases not matched to a gene: 9. The CDR3 coding sequence is TGTGCCAGCAGTTTGGCTAGCGGATTTGGGGATACGCAGTATTTT. Its translation is CASSLASGFGDTQYF.

The V and J genes are TRBV2 and TRBJ1-4; 9 bases line up with TRBD1. V lost 2 bases, J lost 4 bases, and 5 bases stayed unmatched. This CDR3 comprises 16 residues. CDR1 and CDR2 (germline): SNHLY, FYNNEI. The CDR3 sequence is CASSERTGAVNEKLFF. The CDR3 nucleotides are TGTGCCAGCAGTGAAAGGACAGGGGCGGTTAATGAAAAACTGTTTTTT.

This clonotype was recorded a few times. The CDR3 here is CASRRGVAEDEQFF. Here the CDR3 DNA reads TGCGCCAGCAGAAGGGGAGTCGCCGAAGATGAGCAGTTCTTC. V is TRBV5-1 and J is TRBJ2-1; D may match TRBD1 or TRBD2 (5 bases each). V was cut by 5 bases and J by 8 bases, with 17 bases left in between. The CDR3 covers 14 residues. Per the germline V gene, CDR1 is SGHRS and CDR2 is YFSETQ.

Ten or more counts support this clonotype. The chain combines TRBV2 with TRBJ2-3; TRBD1 matches at 11 bases. Trimming at V came to 8 bases and at J to 9 bases, leaving 7 bases not matched to a gene. This CDR3 spans 13 amino acids. Germline-derived CDR1 and CDR2 are SNHLY and FYNNEI. The CDR3 region is CASGQGASMTQYF. In DNA, the CDR3 is TGTGCCAGCGGACAGGGGGCCTCGATGACGCAGTATTTT.

This clonotype occurred many times. CDR3 in amino acids: CSVSEGALTEAFF. The CDR3 coding sequence is TGCAGCGTTTCAGAGGGGGCGCTCACTGAAGCTTTCTTT. The V and J genes are TRBV29-1 and TRBJ1-1, with 7 nucleotides matching TRBD1. CDR1 and CDR2 (germline): SQVTM, ANQGSEA. The CDR3 is 13 amino acids. With V trimmed by 5 bases and J by 4 bases, 7 bases remained unmatched. The full variable domain, in which reference TRBV29-1 and TRBJ1-1 provide the parts outside the CDR3, is SAVISQKPSRDICQRGTSLTIQCQVDSQVTMMFWYRQQPGQSLTLIATANQGSEATYESGFVIDKFPISRPNLTFSTLTVSNMSPEDSSIYLCSVSEGALTEAFFGQGTRLTVV.

V gene TRBV20-1 combines with J gene TRBJ1-4; D gene ambiguous. The length of the CDR3 is 13 residues. Germline lookup yields CDR1 DFQATT and CDR2 SNEGSKA (reference sequence). V gave up 4 bases and J gave up 4 bases, with 10 bases separating them. The CDR3 is CSAKGQNNEKLFF. CDR3 DNA: TGCAGTGCTAAAGGCCAGAATAATGAAAAACTGTTTTTT.

This clonotype was observed at least ten times. The rearrangement links TRBV12-3 or TRBV12-4 to TRBJ2-1, with D unresolved. There are 13 residues in the CDR3. Trimming stripped 8 bases from V and 6 bases from J, with 14 bases between. The CDR3 DNA sequence: TGTGCCAGCGTAGAAGCAGGCCGCAATGAGCAGTTCTTC. This codes for CASVEAGRNEQFF.

This clonotype was found a few times. The chain carries TRBV2 and TRBJ2-1, with D perhaps matching TRBD2 (7 bases). The germline CDR1 and CDR2 sequences are SNHLY and FYNNEI. The CDR3 length is 14 residues. Deletions cut 4 bases from V and 8 bases from J, with 15 bases between. CDR3 in amino acids: CASSGGGGGYEQFF. DNA for the CDR3: TGTGCCAGCAGTGGGGGTGGGGGGGGCTATGAGCAGTTCTTC. The whole variable domain, remainder taken from reference TRBV2 and TRBJ2-1, is EPEVTQTPSHQVTQMGQEVILRCVPISNHLYFYWYRQILGQKVEFLVSFYNNEISEKSEIFDDQFSVERPDGSNFTLKIRSTKLEDSAMYFCASSGGGGGYEQFFGPGTRLTVL.

This clonotype was detected only a few times. The chain has TRBV5-1 and TRBJ2-3; 9 bases are shared with TRBD2. CDR3 length: 14 residues. Trimming at V came to 5 bases and at J to 4 bases, leaving 5 bases not matched to a gene. In germline, CDR1 is SGHRS, CDR2 YFSETQ. As DNA, the CDR3 is TGCGCCAGCAGGGGACTAGCCGGTTCAGATACGCAGTATTTT. Translated: CASRGLAGSDTQYF.

This clonotype showed up many times. V gene TRBV2 combines with J gene TRBJ2-1, with a tentative D call TRBD2 (6 bases). Per the germline V gene, CDR1 is SNHLY and CDR2 is FYNNEI. The V gene lost 6 bases and the J gene lost 6 bases, with 18 bases spanning the gap. CDR3 size: 15 residues. The CDR3 bases are TGTGCCAGCAGCCTTCACGAGGACTACAGCAATGAGCAGTTCTTC. Its translation: CASSLHEDYSNEQFF. Combining the CDR3 with reference TRBV2 and TRBJ2-1 gives the whole variable domain EPEVTQTPSHQVTQMGQEVILRCVPISNHLYFYWYRQILGQKVEFLVSFYNNEISEKSEIFDDQFSVERPDGSNFTLKIRSTKLEDSAMYFCASSLHEDYSNEQFFGPGTRLTVL.

A note on this clonotype: One end of the junction varies from germline; a read error may be responsible. The chain carries TRBV7-2 and TRBJ2-2, with D perhaps matching TRBD1 (6 bases). This CDR3 contains 15 residues. Germline CDR1 reads SGHTA; CDR2 reads FQGNSA. CDR3 residues: CASSPQGTNTGELVF. CDR3 bases: TGTGCCAGCAGCCCCCAAGGGACAAACACCGGGGAGCTGGTTTTT.

The J gene is TRBJ2-7, the V gene TRBV30; either TRBD1 or TRBD2 may supply D (5 bases each). With 7 bases removed from V and 5 bases from J, the gap between germline ends came to 12 bases. CDR1 and CDR2 (germline): GTSNPN, SVGIG (reference sequence). CDR3 size: 11 residues. CDR3 sequence (DNA): TGTGCCTCTCAAAGGGGAGACGAGCAGTACTTC. Protein product: CASQRGDEQYF.

This clonotype occurred a few times. The chain carries TRBV10-3 and TRBJ2-5; 7 nucleotides line up with TRBD1. The CDR3 loop spans 15 amino acids. The V gene end was trimmed by 0 bases and the J gene end by 0 bases; junction bases not matched to a gene: 1. CDR1 is ENHRY and CDR2 is SYGVKD in the germline V gene. DNA for the CDR3: TGTGCCATCAGTGAGTCGGGGACAGACCAAGAGACCCAGTACTTC. It encodes CAISESGTDQETQYF.

The table lists this clonotype with many counts. The chain links TRBV7-2 to TRBJ1-5; 11 bases line up with TRBD1. In germline, CDR1 is SGHTA, CDR2 FQGNSA. This CDR3 contains 15 residues. With V trimmed by 5 bases and J by 4 bases, 4 bases remained unmatched. CDR3 nucleotides: TGTGCCAGCAGCCCAGGACAGGGGGCTAATCAGCCCCAGCATTTT. Residues: CASSPGQGANQPQHF.

This clonotype appeared a few times. This sequence joins TRBV20-1 and TRBJ1-2, with a tentative D call TRBD1 (6 bases). In germline, CDR1 is DFQATT, CDR2 SNEGSKA (reference sequence). The CDR3 has 13 residues. The V gene lost 5 bases and the J gene lost 4 bases, with 14 bases spanning the gap. The CDR3 region has the DNA TGCAGTGCTGAGGACAGTTACTCCTATGGCTACACCTTC. It encodes CSAEDSYSYGYTF.

This clonotype has ten or more counts. The chain is built from TRBV7-9 and TRBJ2-7; TRBD2 might be the D (5 bases). This CDR3 has 12 residues. Looked up from germline, CDR1 is SEHNR and CDR2 is FQNEAQ (reference sequence). Trimming pared 7 bases from V and 3 bases from J, leaving 10 bases between. CDR3 sequence reads: CASKEDNYEQYF. Written as DNA, the CDR3 is TGTGCCAGCAAGGAGGATAACTACGAGCAGTACTTC.

This clonotype has more than one count but fewer than ten. Its ends do not fully match the called genes, so a read error is possible. V gene TRBV18 combines with J gene TRBJ1-4; D might be TRBD1 (5 bases). The CDR3 length is 15 residues. CDR1 and CDR2 from the germline V gene are KGHSH and LQKENI. CDR3 amino acids: CASSPQEHPNEKLFF. The CDR3 nucleotides are TGTGCCAGCTCTCCACAGGAACACCCTAATGAAAAACTGTTTTTT. The complete variable domain, with remaining parts taken from reference TRBV18 and TRBJ1-4, reads NAGVMQNPRHLVRRRGQEARLRCSPMKGHSHVYWYRQLPEEGLKFMVYLQKENIIDESGMPKERFSAEFPKEGPSILRIQQVVRGDSAAYFCASSPQEHPNEKLFFGSGTQLSVL.

In this sample, this clonotype turned up many times. Written as DNA, the CDR3 is TGTGCCACCAGCAATTCGGGGAGCACAGATACGCAGTATTTT. As protein: CATSNSGSTDTQYF. The chain links TRBV24-1 to TRBJ2-3; D may be TRBD2 (5 bases). Germline-derived CDR1 and CDR2 are KGHDR and SFDVKD. CDR3 length: 14 amino acids. The germline V and J ends were trimmed by 7 bases and 0 bases, with 10 bases remaining between them.

The chain recombines TRBV20-1 with TRBJ1-5; unclear D gene. V was cut by 5 bases and J by 7 bases, with 12 bases left in between. This CDR3 contains 12 residues. The germline V gene has CDR1 DFQATT and CDR2 SNEGSKA (reference sequence). CDR3 nucleotide sequence: TGCAGTGCTGGCCGGTGGGAGCAGCCCCAGCATTTT. Its translation is CSAGRWEQPQHF.

The chain combines TRBV13 with TRBJ2-1; D may be TRBD2 (6 bases). Germline values: CDR1 PRHDT, CDR2 FYEKMQ (reference sequence). The CDR3 totals 16 residues. V was cut by 5 bases and J by 0 bases, with 14 bases left in between. As DNA, the CDR3 is TGTGCCAGCAGCCCCTCTTTAGCGGTCTCCTACAATGAGCAGTTCTTC. Translated: CASSPSLAVSYNEQFF.

This rearrangement joins TRBV19 to TRBJ2-1, with 7 bases lining up with TRBD2. Germline loops: CDR1 LNHDA, CDR2 SQIVND (reference sequence). The CDR3 is 15 residues long. Trimming took 4 bases from V and 5 from J; bases not matched to a gene: 8. The CDR3 DNA is TGTGCCAGTAGTAGCGGGGCTAGCGGTAACAATGAGCAGTTCTTC. Translation: CASSSGASGNNEQFF. Based on the CDR3 plus reference TRBV19 and TRBJ2-1, the full variable domain is DGGITQSPKYLFRKEGQNVTLSCEQNLNHDAMYWYRQDPGQGLRLIYYSQIVNDFQKGDIAEGYSVSREKKESFPLTVTSAQKNPTAFYLCASSSGASGNNEQFFGPGTRLTVL.

This clonotype was counted only a few times. The rearrangement uses TRBV15 and TRBJ2-5; D may match TRBD1 or TRBD2 (5 bases each). CDR1 and CDR2 from the germline V gene are LNHNV and YYDKDF (reference sequence). The CDR3 contains 15 residues. The V end lost 4 bases, the J end lost 3 bases, and 15 bases lay between the germline ends. CDR3: CATSNTRGDEETQYF. The CDR3 DNA reads TGTGCCACCAGCAACACCAGAGGGGATGAAGAGACCCAGTACTTC.

The sample holds a few counts of this clonotype. This sequence joins TRBV11-3 and TRBJ2-5; 9 bases fit TRBD2. The CDR3 runs 15 residues. Germline V lookup: CDR1 SGHNT, CDR2 YENEEA. The V segment lost 1 base and the J segment 4 bases; nucleotides outside the gene matches: 4. The CDR3 loop is CASSLVRTSAETQYF. The CDR3 coding sequence is TGTGCCAGCAGCTTAGTAAGGACTAGCGCAGAGACCCAGTACTTC.

This chain links TRBV5-1 with TRBJ2-7; 14 positions agree with TRBD2. Germline CDR1 reads SGHRS; CDR2 reads YFSETQ. The CDR3 sequence is 14 residues long. Trimming took 7 bases from V and 7 from J; bases not matched to a gene: 7. This chain's CDR3 is CASSGLAGEKEQYF. The DNA for the CDR3 is TGCGCCAGCTCGGGACTAGCGGGAGAAAAGGAGCAGTACTTC. The full variable domain, completed using reference TRBV5-1 and TRBJ2-7, is KAGVTQTPRYLIKTRGQQVTLSCSPISGHRSVSWYQQTPGQGLQFLFEYFSETQRNKGNFPGRFSGRQFSNSRSEMNVSTLELGDSALYLCASSGLAGEKEQYFGPGTRLTVT.

In this sample, this clonotype turned up a few times. The rearrangement links TRBV27 to TRBJ1-2; D gene ambiguous. The CDR3 is 12 residues long. Germline V lookup: CDR1 MNHEY, CDR2 SMNVEV (reference sequence). V lost 3 bases and J lost 6, with 8 bases in between. The CDR3 region is CASSFSGDGYTF. The DNA of the CDR3 is TGTGCCAGCAGTTTTTCTGGGGATGGCTACACCTTC.

Only a few counts were recorded for this clonotype. The V call is TRBV20-1, the J call TRBJ2-1, with 11 bases fitting TRBD2. This CDR3 contains 17 residues. V lost 6 bases and J lost 6; bases outside the gene matches: 16. CDR1 and CDR2 from the germline V gene are DFQATT and SNEGSKA (reference sequence). The CDR3, as DNA: TGCAGTGCACCTAACTTGGGACTAGCGGAAACTCGCAATGAGCAGTTCTTC. Translated: CSAPNLGLAETRNEQFF.

This clonotype was observed a handful of times. J is TRBJ1-1 and V is TRBV10-3; 7 bases align to TRBD1. The junction had 3 bases not matched to a gene; V was cut back by 8 bases and J by 0 bases. The CDR3 totals 13 residues. Germline V lookup: CDR1 ENHRY, CDR2 SYGVKD. CDR3 sequence: CAIGGQMNTEAFF. Here the CDR3 DNA reads TGTGCCATCGGGGGACAGATGAACACTGAAGCTTTCTTT.

There are a few counts of this clonotype. The rearrangement joins TRBV6-2 or TRBV6-3 to TRBJ2-7; D not certain. The CDR3 spans 12 residues. Germline values: CDR1 MNHEY, CDR2 SVGEGT. The V end was cut by 8 bases, the J end by 4 bases, with 12 bases between. CDR3 residues: CASALTKYEQYF. The CDR3 bases are TGTGCCAGCGCCCTTACCAAGTACGAGCAGTACTTC.

The chain links TRBV27 to TRBJ1-5; D gene unclear. From germline, CDR1 is MNHEY and CDR2 SMNVEV (reference sequence). The CDR3 has 14 amino acids. V shed 2 bases and J shed 3 bases, with 8 bases lying between them. CDR3 DNA sequence: TGTGCCAGCAGTTTAGGTCAACTCAATCAGCCCCAGCATTTT. It translates to CASSLGQLNQPQHF.